This TCR beta chain was identified in a study of response to subunit inactivated influenza vaccine. One entry per CDR3 protein, called by TCRdb with MiXCR from the RT-PCR reads. In the table there are roughly 790,000 distinct CDR3 sequences, about 20% of which are singletons. Only a few counts were recorded for this clonotype. The clonotype comes from a man aged 45-65 years who received an inactivated influenza vaccine. The sample here was PBMCs from blood, taken 5 days after vaccination.

CDR3 in amino acids: CASSYSGGRGRGEQFF. As DNA, the CDR3 is TGTGCCAGCAGTTACTCCGGGGGGAGGGGGCGGGGTGAGCAGTTCTTC. The chain has TRBV6-5 and TRBJ2-1; D is possibly TRBD1 or TRBD2 (7 bases each). CDR1 is MNHEY, CDR2 SVGAGI, per germline. The V gene lost 0 bases and the J gene lost 9 bases, with 18 bases spanning the gap. The CDR3 extends over 16 amino acids.